This T cell receptor beta chain came from a study of T cell repertoires in cytomegalovirus infection. For the study at large: Peptides in the study included HLA-C-restricted and HLA-B-restricted CMV epitopes. Public signatures in TCR beta pointed to CMV infection and matching HLA type. Findings and limits, study-wide: The cumulative frequency of public TCR beta families distinguished individuals who carried CMV together with the relevant HLA. Clonotype analysis showed dominance of the ex vivo response by HLA-C-restricted CMV-specific TCR beta clonotypes.

Trimming cost V 6 bases and J 8 bases; bases outside gene matches: 8. The germline V gene has CDR1 MNHEY and CDR2 SMNVEV (reference sequence). There are 14 residues in the CDR3. The table lists this clonotype with a few counts. The antigen is unknown. In TCRdb, the reads were re-called with MiXCR into one record per CDR3 protein. In the table there are almost 90,000 distinct CDR3 sequences, around 32% of which are singletons. Here the sequenced sample was CD8+ T cells from cultured PBMCs, taken from culture after CMV antigen stimulation. V usage is TRBV27 and J usage is TRBJ2-1, with 9 bases matching TRBD1. The clonotype originates from a human donor in good health (CMV status not recorded). Some clones in this sample may be carry-over from other donors' samples. CDR3 loop: CASRPGQGLHEQFF. The CDR3 DNA is TGTGCCAGCAGACCGGGACAGGGTCTCCATGAGCAGTTCTTC.